The sequence of this TCR beta chain was determined in a study of blood T cell repertoires in COVID-19. Germline V gives CDR1 KGHDR, CDR2 SFDVKD. The CDR3 is made up of 16 amino acids. The J segment lost 6 bases and the V segment lost 2 bases, leaving 6 bases of the junction unmatched. Sequencing was performed with immunoSEQ multiplex PCR; in TCRdb, only in-frame clones are kept and a portion is missing. Of approximately 480,000 clones in the sample, about 91% were seen once. This clonotype was obtained from a man between 18 and 29 years old with COVID-19, enrolled during active disease. The chain couples TRBV24-1 to TRBJ2-1; 10 nucleotides match TRBD2. The source material was peripheral blood. In DNA, the CDR3 is TGTGCCACCAGTGATTCTAGCGGGAGTTTGGGCAATGAGCAGTTCTTC. Translated: CATSDSSGSLGNEQFF.